These 21 T cell receptor beta chains came from one sample sequenced in a study of response to subunit inactivated influenza vaccine. In TCRdb, the RT-PCR reads were re-called with MiXCR into one record per CDR3 protein. The sample has about 540,000 distinct CDR3 sequences, under 30% seen once. This sample also appeared in a second study, on T cells expressing NK-cell markers. From that report: The TCR beta cDNA came from 5'RACE template switching with UMIs.

The material sequenced was CD4+ T cells sorted from PBMCs, taken 11 to 12 days after vaccination. Receptor source: a man aged 45-60 years who received an inactivated influenza vaccine.

The chain has TRBV20-1 and TRBJ2-5; D may be TRBD1 (6 bases). The germline V gene has CDR1 DFQATT and CDR2 SNEGSKA (reference sequence). The CDR3 consists of 11 residues. Trimming shortened V by 8 bases and J by 6 bases, and 13 bases separated the two germline ends. Here the CDR3 reads CSPTQGKTQYF. The CDR3 DNA reads as TGCAGTCCGACCCAGGGGAAGACCCAGTACTTC.

This chain uses TRBV7-2 with TRBJ2-1; unclear D gene. V lost 1 base and J lost 4, with 5 bases in between. The germline gives CDR1 SGHTA, CDR2 FQGNSA. This CDR3 has 13 amino acids. Written as DNA, the CDR3 is TGTGCCAGCAGCTTAGACACATACAATGAGCAGTTCTTC. Protein: CASSLDTYNEQFF.

The rearrangement joins TRBV9 to TRBJ1-2, with D tentatively TRBD1 (5 bases). Germline-derived CDR1 and CDR2 are SGDLS and YYNGEE. The CDR3 runs 13 residues. V lost 1 base to trimming and J lost 2 bases, with 6 bases between them. Here the CDR3 reads CASSVQGNYGYTF. CDR3 DNA sequence: TGTGCCAGCAGCGTACAGGGCAACTATGGCTACACCTTC. The whole variable domain, filled in from reference TRBV9 and TRBJ1-2, reads DSGVTQTPKHLITATGQRVTLRCSPRSGDLSVYWYQQSLDQGLQFLIQYYNGEERAKGNILERFSAQQFPDLHSELNLSSLELGDSALYFCASSVQGNYGYTFGSGTRLTVV.

This clonotype was picked up a small number of times. V gene TRBV4-2 combines with J gene TRBJ1-2; the match to TRBD1 covers 9 bases. With 0 bases clipped from V and 5 bases from J, the junction kept 4 bases outside the gene matches. The CDR3 consists of 15 residues. CDR1 is LGHNA, CDR2 YNFKEQ, per germline. This CDR3 reads CASSQETGGAYGYTF. CDR3 bases: TGTGCCAGCAGCCAAGAAACAGGGGGCGCTTATGGCTACACCTTC.

The chain is built from TRBV12-3 or TRBV12-4 and TRBJ1-1, with D perhaps matching TRBD1 (5 bases). The ends were cut back, 5 bases at V and 3 bases at J, with 13 bases in the middle. This CDR3 spans 14 amino acids. The CDR3 DNA sequence: TGTGCCAGCAGTCAAGGGGTCGGATACACTGAAGCTTTCTTT. It yields the protein CASSQGVGYTEAFF.

This rearrangement joins TRBV7-2 to TRBJ1-4; TRBD1 agrees at 8 bases. Looked up from germline, CDR1 is SGHTA and CDR2 is FQGNSA. The V segment lost 4 bases and the J segment 7 bases; nucleotides outside the gene matches: 8. The CDR3 is made up of 15 amino acids. In DNA form, the CDR3 reads TGTGCCAGCAGCTCACCGAACGACAGGGGTGAAAAACTGTTTTTT. Translating gives CASSSPNDRGEKLFF.

This rearrangement joins TRBV7-8 to TRBJ2-2; D is uncertain. V was clipped by 5 bases and J by 0 bases, with 13 bases between them. Germline CDR1 is SGHVS and CDR2 is FQNEAQ. The CDR3 is 16 residues long. Here the CDR3 reads CASSPSRRSNTGELFF. For the CDR3, the DNA is TGTGCCAGCAGCCCCTCCCGAAGATCGAACACCGGGGAGCTGTTTTTT. The variable domain in full, completed from reference TRBV7-8 and TRBJ2-2, reads GAGVSQSPRYKVAKRGQDVALRCDPISGHVSLFWYQQALGQGPEFLTYFQNEAQLDKSGLPSDRFFAERPEGSVSTLKIQRTQQEDSAVYLCASSPSRRSNTGELFFGEGSRLTVL.

V and J are TRBV20-1 and TRBJ2-3; a weak D match, TRBD2 (6 bases). This CDR3 spans 16 amino acids. Germline V gene lookup returns CDR1 DFQATT and CDR2 SNEGSKA (reference sequence). Between the trimmed V and J ends, which lost 3 bases and 5 bases, there was a span of 21 bases. CDR3 protein: CSARGQTRSGVDTQYF. For the CDR3, the DNA is TGCAGTGCTAGGGGCCAGACTAGAAGTGGCGTAGATACGCAGTATTTT.

The genes are TRBV7-8 and TRBJ2-3; the match to TRBD2 covers 12 bases. The CDR3 covers 17 residues. J was trimmed by 4 bases and V by 2 bases; bases with no gene match: 7. Germline assignment: CDR1 SGHVS and CDR2 FQNEAQ. CDR3 in DNA: TGTGCCAGCAGCTTACGCCGGACTAGCGGGAAGGCAGATACGCAGTATTTT. It yields the protein CASSLRRTSGKADTQYF.

This chain connects TRBV4-1 to TRBJ2-5, with a possible D match to TRBD2 (7 bases). This CDR3 is 17 amino acids long. The V end lost 1 base, the J end lost 5 bases, and 20 bases lay between the germline ends. Germline CDR1 is MGHRA and CDR2 is YSYEKL. This CDR3 reads CASSQGIRGSGIETQYF. CDR3 sequence (DNA): TGCGCCAGCAGCCAAGGAATCAGGGGAAGCGGGATTGAGACCCAGTACTTC.

This clonotype was seen a handful of times. The chain recombines TRBV20-1 with TRBJ2-1; weak D call: TRBD2 (6 bases). The CDR3 runs 14 residues. Germline loops: CDR1 DFQATT, CDR2 SNEGSKA (reference sequence). Trimming removed 5 bases at V and 7 bases at J, with 18 bases between. CDR3 protein: CSAPPGGRANEQFF. CDR3 nucleotides: TGCAGTGCTCCCCCCGGGGGTCGGGCAAATGAGCAGTTCTTC.

This clonotype was found a few times. The chain joins TRBV7-2 to TRBJ2-7, with D possibly being TRBD1 (5 bases). This CDR3 has 16 residues. V lost 1 base to trimming and J lost 3 bases, with 16 bases between them. The germline V gene has CDR1 SGHTA and CDR2 FQGNSA. CDR3 in amino acids: CASSLGFPPGIYEQYF. The CDR3 coding sequence is TGTGCCAGCAGCTTAGGATTTCCCCCAGGGATCTACGAGCAGTACTTC. The full variable domain, in which reference TRBV7-2 and TRBJ2-7 provide the parts outside the CDR3, is GAGVSQSPSNKVTEKGKDVELRCDPISGHTALYWYRQSLGQGLEFLIYFQGNSAPDKSGLPSDRFSAERTGGSVSTLTIQRTQQEDSAVYLCASSLGFPPGIYEQYFGPGTRLTVT.

This clonotype has more than one count but fewer than ten. The rearrangement joins TRBV29-1 to TRBJ1-2; 12 bases line up with TRBD1. Germline values: CDR1 SQVTM, CDR2 ANQGSEA. The CDR3 has 16 residues. V lost 7 bases to trimming and J lost 4 bases; unmatched junction nucleotides: 13. This CDR3 reads CSAQAGTGGPGYGYTF. The CDR3 nucleotides read TGCAGCGCTCAAGCTGGGACAGGGGGCCCTGGCTATGGCTACACCTTC.

The V and J genes are TRBV11-2 and TRBJ2-4; D is perhaps TRBD2 (7 bases). V dropped 3 bases and J dropped 9 bases, with 12 bases sitting between them. The CDR3 sequence is 13 residues long. Per germline, CDR1 SGHAT and CDR2 FQNNGV. This CDR3 is CASSFTRGAIQYF. CDR3 nucleotides: TGTGCCAGCAGCTTCACACGGGGGGCCATTCAGTACTTC.

CDR3 nucleotides: TGTGCCAGCAAGGCGGGTTGGAGCACAGATACGCAGTATTTT. This sequence encodes CASKAGWSTDTQYF. The chain employs TRBV5-6 and TRBJ2-3, with D possibly matching TRBD2 (5 bases). Per germline, CDR1 SGHDT and CDR2 YYEEEE. The CDR3 loop spans 14 amino acids. Trimming pared 6 bases from V and 0 bases from J, leaving 11 bases between.

The chain carries TRBV5-1 and TRBJ2-1; 10 bases are a match to TRBD2. Germline V gives CDR1 SGHRS, CDR2 YFSETQ. The CDR3 length is 15 residues. The J segment lost 9 bases and the V segment lost 1 base, leaving 7 bases of the junction unmatched. As DNA, the CDR3 is TGCGCCAGCAGCTTGCAGCAGCGGGAGGGGGGTGAGCAGTTCTTC. This codes for CASSLQQREGGEQFF.

This chain joins TRBV20-1 and TRBJ1-5; 7 positions agree with TRBD1. From germline, CDR1 is DFQATT and CDR2 SNEGSKA (reference sequence). V dropped 6 bases and J dropped 0; count of bases not matched to a gene: 5. This CDR3 contains 14 residues. This chain's CDR3 is CSAKTGSSNQPQHF. The CDR3 region has the DNA TGCAGTGCAAAGACAGGGAGTAGCAATCAGCCCCAGCATTTT.

This clonotype was recorded a few times. V is TRBV20-1 and J is TRBJ2-1; possible D gene TRBD2, 5 bases. Trimming shortened V by 3 bases and J by 0 bases, and 12 bases separated the two germline ends. Germline CDR1 DFQATT, CDR2 SNEGSKA (reference sequence). This CDR3 has 15 amino acids. CDR3 sequence: CSASLTGSSYNEQFF. CDR3 in DNA: TGCAGTGCTAGCCTGACTGGGAGCTCCTACAATGAGCAGTTCTTC.

This clonotype was recorded a few times. The V call is TRBV6-5, the J call TRBJ1-1; 9 nucleotides agree with TRBD1. The CDR3 has 14 amino acids. CDR1 MNHEY and CDR2 SVGAGI come from the germline V gene. V shed 4 bases, J shed 7 bases, and the junction held 7 bases outside the gene matches. The CDR3 DNA is TGTGCCAGCAGTTCCGGGACAGGGAGATTTGAAGCTTTCTTT. Protein product: CASSSGTGRFEAFF.

The sample holds many counts of this clonotype. The chain recombines TRBV4-2 with TRBJ2-5, with D uncertain. The V and J ends lost 3 bases and 5 bases respectively, with 10 bases between them. This CDR3 contains 13 residues. Germline lookup yields CDR1 LGHNA and CDR2 YNFKEQ. The CDR3 coding sequence is TGTGCCAGCAGCCAGAAAGGTGGGGAGACCCAGTACTTC. It translates to CASSQKGGETQYF.

The chain carries TRBV3-1 and TRBJ2-7; 9 bases are shared with TRBD1. The junction had 3 bases not matched to a gene; V was cut back by 0 bases and J by 3 bases. Germline loops: CDR1 LGHDT, CDR2 YNNKEL (reference sequence). CDR3 length equals 15 residues. The chain's CDR3 is CASSQDGQGIYEQYF. As DNA, the CDR3 is TGTGCCAGCAGCCAAGACGGACAGGGGATCTACGAGCAGTACTTC.